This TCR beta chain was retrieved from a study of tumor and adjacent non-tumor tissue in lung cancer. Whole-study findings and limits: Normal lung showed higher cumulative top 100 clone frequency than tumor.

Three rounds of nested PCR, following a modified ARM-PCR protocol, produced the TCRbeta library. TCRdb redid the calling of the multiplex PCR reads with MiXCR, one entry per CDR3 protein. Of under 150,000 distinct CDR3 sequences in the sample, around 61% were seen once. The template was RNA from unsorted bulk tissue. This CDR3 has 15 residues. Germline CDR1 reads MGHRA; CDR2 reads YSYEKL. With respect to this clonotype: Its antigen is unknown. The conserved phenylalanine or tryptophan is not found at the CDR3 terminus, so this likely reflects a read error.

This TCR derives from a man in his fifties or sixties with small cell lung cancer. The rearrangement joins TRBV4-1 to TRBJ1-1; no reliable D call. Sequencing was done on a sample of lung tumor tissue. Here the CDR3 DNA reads TGCGCCAGCGGCCAAGATCCGGGCCTCTTAAATGAAGCTTTCGTT. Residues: CASGQDPGLLNEAFV.